The 18 T cell receptor beta chains listed next were all sequenced from one sample in a study of T cell repertoires in cytomegalovirus infection. Their antigens remain unidentified. A single record per CDR3 protein comes from TCRdb applying MiXCR to the reads. The repertoire has 450,000 to 650,000 distinct CDR3 sequences, 40% of them found once; the top ten carry 48%. The material sequenced was cultured PBMCs, taken from culture after CMV antigen stimulation. These receptors all come from a human donor in good health (CMV status not recorded). Some clones in this sample may be carry-over from other donors' samples.

This clonotype has at least ten counts. The rearrangement links TRBV7-6 to TRBJ2-5; 7 bases map to TRBD1. With 5 bases clipped from V and 3 bases from J, the junction kept 6 bases outside the gene matches. Germline lookup yields CDR1 SGHVS and CDR2 FNYEAQ. This CDR3 comprises 14 residues. The CDR3: CASSQNRGKETQYF. The CDR3 DNA reads as TGTGCCAGCAGCCAAAACAGGGGAAAAGAGACCCAGTACTTC.

Regarding this clonotype: One end of the junction does not line up with germline, which may come from a read error. The chain links TRBV12-3 or TRBV12-4 to TRBJ1-1, with 9 positions matching TRBD1. The CDR3 runs 14 residues. The CDR3 nucleotides read TGTGCCAACAGTTTACAGGGGGCGAGGGGTGAAGCTTTCTTT. It encodes CANSLQGARGEAFF.

This clonotype occurred a few times. The J gene is TRBJ2-2, the V gene TRBV7-8; the D gene could be TRBD1 or TRBD2 (5 bases each). Germline V lookup: CDR1 SGHVS, CDR2 FQNEAQ. V was trimmed by 2 bases and J by 2 bases, leaving 9 bases between them. This CDR3 has 15 residues. The CDR3 here is CASSLYGANTGELFF. The CDR3 DNA reads TGTGCCAGCAGCTTATACGGGGCAAACACCGGGGAGCTGTTTTTT. The full variable domain, with the rest looked up from reference TRBV7-8 and TRBJ2-2, is GAGVSQSPRYKVAKRGQDVALRCDPISGHVSLFWYQQALGQGPEFLTYFQNEAQLDKSGLPSDRFFAERPEGSVSTLKIQRTQQEDSAVYLCASSLYGANTGELFFGEGSRLTVL.

This clonotype was observed at least ten times. The CDR3 is CASSLWGGGYTF. Written as DNA, the CDR3 is TGTGCCAGCAGCTTATGGGGCGGTGGCTACACCTTC. The chain links TRBV7-9 to TRBJ1-2; D is perhaps TRBD1 (5 bases). The length of the CDR3 is 12 residues. From germline, CDR1 is SEHNR and CDR2 FQNEAQ (reference sequence). Trimming removed 2 bases at V and 7 bases at J, with 8 bases between. Full variable domain (missing parts from reference TRBV7-9 and TRBJ1-2): DTGVSQNPRHKITKRGQNVTFRCDPISEHNRLYWYRQTLGQGPEFLTYFQNEAQLEKSRLLSDRFSAERPKGSFSTLEIQRTEQGDSAMYLCASSLWGGGYTFGSGTRLTVV.

The chain is built from TRBV28 and TRBJ1-5; tentatively, D is TRBD1 (5 bases). Trimming stripped 6 bases from V and 1 base from J, with 13 bases between. The CDR3 contains 15 residues. Germline CDR1 is MDHEN and CDR2 is SYDVKM. CDR3 protein: CASRTVRRSNQPQHF. The CDR3 DNA reads as TGTGCCAGCAGGACAGTGCGGAGGAGCAATCAGCCCCAGCATTTT.

The chain carries TRBV7-2 and TRBJ1-3; TRBD1 aligns across 7 bases. The V gene end was trimmed by 2 bases and the J gene end by 7 bases; junction bases not matched to a gene: 8. This CDR3 region has 15 residues. The germline CDR1 and CDR2 sequences are SGHTA and FQGNSA. This CDR3 reads CASSLRRQGDNTIYF. The CDR3 bases are TGTGCCAGCAGCTTAAGGCGACAGGGAGATAACACCATATATTTT.

A few counts support this clonotype. This chain connects TRBV27 to TRBJ1-3; no clear D gene. The germline V and J ends were trimmed by 5 bases and 5 bases, with 13 bases remaining between them. The V gene's germline CDR1 is MNHEY and CDR2 SMNVEV (reference sequence). The CDR3 runs 14 residues. As DNA, the CDR3 is TGTGCCAGCAGTGAAGGACCCGCGAGAAACACCATATATTTT. Encoded protein: CASSEGPARNTIYF.

The chain is built from TRBV12-5 and TRBJ2-1, with D possibly being TRBD1 (5 bases). Germline CDR1 LGHNT, CDR2 FRNRAP. V was clipped by 6 bases and J by 8 bases, with 17 bases between them. The CDR3 is 14 residues long. CDR3 DNA sequence: TGTGCTAGTGGCCGCGAGGACCTCAGGGATGAGCAGTTCTTC. Translated, it gives CASGREDLRDEQFF. Filled out from reference TRBV12-5 and TRBJ2-1, the complete variable domain reads DARVTQTPRHKVTEMGQEVTMRCQPILGHNTVFWYRQTMMQGLELLAYFRNRAPLDDSGMPKDRFSAEMPDATLATLKIQPSEPRDSAVYFCASGREDLRDEQFFGPGTRLTVL.

The chain is built from TRBV2 and TRBJ2-3; either TRBD1 or TRBD2 may fit D (5 bases each). The V and J ends lost 8 bases and 2 bases respectively, with 11 bases between them. The CDR3 contains 13 residues. The germline V gene encodes CDR1 SNHLY and CDR2 FYNNEI. The CDR3 nucleotides are TGTGCCAGCTTGGGACGGAACACAGATACGCAGTATTTT. Its protein product is CASLGRNTDTQYF.

This clonotype was seen a handful of times. The gene calls are TRBV12-3 or TRBV12-4 and TRBJ2-7; 11 positions agree with TRBD2. V lost 4 bases to trimming and J lost 3 bases; unmatched junction nucleotides: 5. The CDR3 contains 15 residues. The CDR3: CASSSSGGPVYEQYF. CDR3 DNA sequence: TGTGCCAGCAGTTCTAGCGGGGGGCCGGTCTACGAGCAGTACTTC.

This clonotype has a handful of counts. This chain links TRBV5-5 with TRBJ2-3; D remains unclear. The CDR3 has 16 amino acids. Per germline, CDR1 SGHKS and CDR2 YYEKEE (reference sequence). V lost 3 bases to trimming and J lost 0 bases, with 14 bases between them. The CDR3: CASSSQWRSSTDTQYF. The CDR3 bases are TGTGCCAGCAGCTCCCAATGGCGGAGTAGCACAGATACGCAGTATTTT.

The table lists this clonotype with a few counts. The chain has TRBV4-1 and TRBJ1-5; D is possibly TRBD1 (6 bases). V lost 0 bases to trimming and J lost 0 bases, with 12 bases between them. This CDR3 spans 17 amino acids. Germline CDR1 and CDR2: MGHRA and YSYEKL. DNA for the CDR3: TGCGCCAGCAGCCAAGAGGGGGCAGGGTATAGCAATCAGCCCCAGCATTTT. As protein: CASSQEGAGYSNQPQHF.

The chain joins TRBV6-2 or TRBV6-3 to TRBJ2-1; 9 bases fit TRBD2. After removal of 6 bases from V and 9 bases from J, the junction contained 6 bases not matched to a gene. This CDR3 has 13 residues. Germline values: CDR1 MNHEY, CDR2 SVGEGT. The CDR3 spells CASRGGRGGEQFF. The DNA for the CDR3 is TGTGCCAGCAGGGGGGGGCGGGGGGGTGAGCAGTTCTTC.

The V gene is TRBV6-5, the J gene TRBJ2-7, with 7 nucleotides matching TRBD2. Germline CDR1 and CDR2: MNHEY and SVGAGI. This CDR3 is built from 13 residues. V dropped 9 bases and J dropped 6; count of bases not matched to a gene: 11. This CDR3 reads CASTGTTPPEQYF. CDR3 coding DNA: TGTGCCAGTACCGGGACTACCCCTCCCGAGCAGTACTTC.

The chain couples TRBV7-6 to TRBJ1-1, with 7 bases fitting TRBD1. J lost 4 bases, V lost 4 bases, and 6 bases had no gene match. There are 14 residues in the CDR3. Looked up from germline, CDR1 is SGHVS and CDR2 is FNYEAQ. The chain's CDR3 is CASSSQGEGTEAFF. The CDR3 nucleotides are TGTGCCAGCAGCTCCCAGGGGGAAGGCACTGAAGCTTTCTTT.

This chain joins TRBV27 and TRBJ1-5; D perhaps matches TRBD1 (6 bases). Germline V CDR1 and CDR2: MNHEY, SMNVEV (reference sequence). Trimming pared 6 bases from V and 1 base from J, leaving 13 bases between. The CDR3 extends over 15 amino acids. The CDR3 DNA is TGTGCCAGCAGCCGCCAGGGGTCAAGCAATCAGCCCCAGCATTTT. It yields the protein CASSRQGSSNQPQHF.

The V call is TRBV7-9, the J call TRBJ1-6, with a possible D match to TRBD1 (5 bases). The CDR3 covers 15 residues. V lost 8 bases to trimming and J lost 0 bases, with 11 bases between them. The germline V gene encodes CDR1 SEHNR and CDR2 FQNEAQ (reference sequence). CDR3 loop: CASCYGGSYNSPLHF. In nucleotides, the CDR3 is TGTGCCAGCTGCTACGGGGGCTCCTATAATTCACCCCTCCACTTT. Filled out from reference TRBV7-9 and TRBJ1-6, the complete variable domain reads DTGVSQNPRHKITKRGQNVTFRCDPISEHNRLYWYRQTLGQGPEFLTYFQNEAQLEKSRLLSDRFSAERPKGSFSTLEIQRTEQGDSAMYLCASCYGGSYNSPLHFGNGTRLTVT.

This clonotype was recorded a few times. The chain combines TRBV5-1 with TRBJ2-5; TRBD2 might be the D (6 bases). The CDR3 runs 14 residues. Trimming pared 2 bases from V and 3 bases from J, leaving 11 bases between. Germline V CDR1 and CDR2: SGHRS, YFSETQ. CDR3: CASSFFGGEETQYF. The CDR3 DNA reads as TGCGCCAGCAGCTTTTTTGGCGGGGAAGAGACCCAGTACTTC.